This T cell receptor (beta chain) was sequenced in a study of blood T cell repertoires in COVID-19. Study information: Material from acute and convalescent COVID-19 was sourced from the United States, Italy and Spain.

CDR1 is LGHDT and CDR2 is YNNKEL in the germline V gene (reference sequence). This CDR3 contains 13 residues. The junction had 4 bases not matched to a gene; V was cut back by 3 bases and J by 8 bases. Profiled with immunoSEQ multiplex PCR; TCRdb holds only in-frame clones, not every one. Seen here are more than 80,000 clones, approximately 86% observed once, and the top ten hold 1.5% to 2%. The chain joins TRBV3-1 (or the pseudogene TRBV3-2) to TRBJ1-2, with 9 bases matching TRBD1. Sequencing input: peripheral blood. The source is an older man with acute or convalescent COVID-19. The CDR3, as DNA: TGTGCCAGCAGCCATCGGACAGGGGAAGGCTACACCTTC. The encoded protein is CASSHRTGEGYTF.